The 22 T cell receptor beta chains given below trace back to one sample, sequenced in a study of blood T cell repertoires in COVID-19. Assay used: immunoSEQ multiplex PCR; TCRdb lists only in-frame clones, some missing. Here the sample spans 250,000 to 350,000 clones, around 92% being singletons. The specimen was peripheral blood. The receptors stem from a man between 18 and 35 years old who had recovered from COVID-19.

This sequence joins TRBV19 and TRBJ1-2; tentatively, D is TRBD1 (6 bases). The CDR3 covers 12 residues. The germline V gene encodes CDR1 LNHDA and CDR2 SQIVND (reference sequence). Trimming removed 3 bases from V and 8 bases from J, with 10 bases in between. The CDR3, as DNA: TGTGCCAGTAGTATGATACAGGGCGGCTACACCTTC. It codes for CASSMIQGGYTF.

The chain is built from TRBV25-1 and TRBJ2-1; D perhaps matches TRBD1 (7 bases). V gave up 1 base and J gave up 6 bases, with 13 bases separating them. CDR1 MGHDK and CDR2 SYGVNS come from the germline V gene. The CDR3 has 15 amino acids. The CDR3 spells CASSESGGKGNEQFF. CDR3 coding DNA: TGTGCCAGCAGTGAATCAGGGGGGAAAGGCAATGAGCAGTTCTTC. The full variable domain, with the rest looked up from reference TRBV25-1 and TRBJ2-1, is EADIYQTPRYLVIGTGKKITLECSQTMGHDKMYWYQQDPGMELHLIHYSYGVNSTEKGDLSSESTVSRIRTEHFPLTLESARPSHTSQYLCASSESGGKGNEQFFGPGTRLTVL.

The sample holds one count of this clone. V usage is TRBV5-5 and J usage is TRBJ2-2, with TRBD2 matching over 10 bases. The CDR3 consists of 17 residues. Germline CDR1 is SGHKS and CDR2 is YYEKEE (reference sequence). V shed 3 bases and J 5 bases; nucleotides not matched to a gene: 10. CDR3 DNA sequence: TGTGCCAGCAGCTCCGCCCAGCGGGGGGGCCGTACCGGGGAGCTGTTTTTT. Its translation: CASSSAQRGGRTGELFF.

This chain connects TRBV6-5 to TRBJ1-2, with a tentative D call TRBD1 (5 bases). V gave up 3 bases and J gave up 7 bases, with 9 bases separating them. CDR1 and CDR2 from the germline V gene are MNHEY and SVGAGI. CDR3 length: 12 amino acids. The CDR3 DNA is TGTGCCAGCAGTTATACGGGGGGTGGCTACACCTTC. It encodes CASSYTGGGYTF.

The CDR3 coding sequence is TGTGCCAGCAGCATCGCCGGGGATACGCAGTATTTT. Its protein is CASSIAGDTQYF. The V and J genes are TRBV7-3 and TRBJ2-3; D call uncertain. The CDR3 has 12 amino acids. CDR1 is SGHTA and CDR2 is FQGTGA in the germline V gene. Trimming cost V 5 bases and J 6 bases, with 9 bases left between them. Looking up the rest from reference TRBV7-3 and TRBJ2-3 gives the full variable domain: GAGVSQTPSNKVTEKGKYVELRCDPISGHTALYWYRQSLGQGPEFLIYFQGTGAADDSGLPNDRFFAVRPEGSVSTLKIQRTERGDSAVYLCASSIAGDTQYFGPGTRLTVL.

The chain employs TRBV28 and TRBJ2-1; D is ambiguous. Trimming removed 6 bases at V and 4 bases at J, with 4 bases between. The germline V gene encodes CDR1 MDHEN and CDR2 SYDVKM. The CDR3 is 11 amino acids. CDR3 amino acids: CASSQYNEQFF. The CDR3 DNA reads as TGTGCCAGCAGCCAATACAATGAGCAGTTCTTC.

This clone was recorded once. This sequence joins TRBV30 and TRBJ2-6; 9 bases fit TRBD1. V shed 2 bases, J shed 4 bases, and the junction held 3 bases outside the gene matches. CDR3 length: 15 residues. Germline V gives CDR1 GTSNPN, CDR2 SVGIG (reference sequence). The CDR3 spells CAWSRTGDGANVLTF. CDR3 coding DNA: TGTGCCTGGAGTAGGACAGGGGACGGGGCCAACGTCCTGACTTTC.

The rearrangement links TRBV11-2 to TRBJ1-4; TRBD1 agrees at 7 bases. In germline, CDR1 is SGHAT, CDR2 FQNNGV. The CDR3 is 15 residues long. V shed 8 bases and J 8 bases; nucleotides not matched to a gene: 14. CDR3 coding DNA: TGTGCCAGCGGAAACTCCGGGACAGTAAAAGAAAAACTGTTTTTT. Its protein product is CASGNSGTVKEKLFF.

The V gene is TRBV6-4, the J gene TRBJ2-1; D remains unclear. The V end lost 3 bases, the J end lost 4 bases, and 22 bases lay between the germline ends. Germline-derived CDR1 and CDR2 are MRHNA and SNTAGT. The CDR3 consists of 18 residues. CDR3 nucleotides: TGTGCCAGCAGTGAAGTTATGGCGTGGGCAGGATCGTACAATGAGCAGTTCTTC. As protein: CASSEVMAWAGSYNEQFF.

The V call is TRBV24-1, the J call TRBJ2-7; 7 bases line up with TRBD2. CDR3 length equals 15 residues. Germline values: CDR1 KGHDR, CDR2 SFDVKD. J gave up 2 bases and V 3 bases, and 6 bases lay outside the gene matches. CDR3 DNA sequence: TGTGCCACCAGTGATCAGCGGGGCCTTACCTACGAGCAGTACTTC. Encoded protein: CATSDQRGLTYEQYF.

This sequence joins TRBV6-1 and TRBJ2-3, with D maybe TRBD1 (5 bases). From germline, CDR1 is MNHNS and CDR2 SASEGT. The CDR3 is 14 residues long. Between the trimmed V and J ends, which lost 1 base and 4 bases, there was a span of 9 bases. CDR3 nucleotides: TGTGCCAGCAGTGAAGGGGCAGGGCCAGATACGCAGTATTTT. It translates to CASSEGAGPDTQYF.

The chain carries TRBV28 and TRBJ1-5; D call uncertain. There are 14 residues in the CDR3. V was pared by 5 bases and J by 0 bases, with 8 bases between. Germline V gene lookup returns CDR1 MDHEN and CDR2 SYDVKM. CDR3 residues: CASSGLISNQPQHF. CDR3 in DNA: TGTGCCAGCAGTGGACTGATTAGCAATCAGCCCCAGCATTTT.

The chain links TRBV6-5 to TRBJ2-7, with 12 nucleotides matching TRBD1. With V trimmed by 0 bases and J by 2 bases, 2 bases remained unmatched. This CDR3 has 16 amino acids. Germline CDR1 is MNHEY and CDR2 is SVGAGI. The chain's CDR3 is CASSYSGTGGPYEQYF. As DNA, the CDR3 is TGTGCCAGCAGTTACTCGGGGACAGGGGGCCCCTACGAGCAGTACTTC.

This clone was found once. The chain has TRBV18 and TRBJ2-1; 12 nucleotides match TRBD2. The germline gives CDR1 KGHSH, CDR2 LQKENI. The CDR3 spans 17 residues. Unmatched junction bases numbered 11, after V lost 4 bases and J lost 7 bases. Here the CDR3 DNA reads TGTGCCAGCTCACAGTCTAGCGGGGGGGCCGAAGTGAATGAGCAGTTCTTC. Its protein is CASSQSSGGAEVNEQFF.

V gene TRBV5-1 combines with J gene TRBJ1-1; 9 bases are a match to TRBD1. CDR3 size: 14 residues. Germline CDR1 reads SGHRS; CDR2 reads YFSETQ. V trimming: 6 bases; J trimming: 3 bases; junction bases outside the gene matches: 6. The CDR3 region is CASNSGTGYTEAFF. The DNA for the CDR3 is TGCGCCAGCAATTCCGGGACAGGGTACACTGAAGCTTTCTTT.

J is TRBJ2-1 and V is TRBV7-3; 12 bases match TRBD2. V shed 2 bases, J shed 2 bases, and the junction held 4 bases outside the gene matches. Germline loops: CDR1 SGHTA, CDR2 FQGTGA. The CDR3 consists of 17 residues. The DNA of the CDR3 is TGTGCCAGCAGCTTACCCCGGACTAGCGGGGCCTACAATGAGCAGTTCTTC. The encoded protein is CASSLPRTSGAYNEQFF.

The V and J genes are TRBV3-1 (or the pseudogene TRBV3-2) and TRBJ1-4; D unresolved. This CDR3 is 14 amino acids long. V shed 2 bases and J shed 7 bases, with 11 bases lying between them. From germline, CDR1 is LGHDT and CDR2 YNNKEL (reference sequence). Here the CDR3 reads CASSQNREIEKLFF. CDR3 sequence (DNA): TGTGCCAGCAGCCAAAATCGGGAGATTGAAAAACTGTTTTTT.

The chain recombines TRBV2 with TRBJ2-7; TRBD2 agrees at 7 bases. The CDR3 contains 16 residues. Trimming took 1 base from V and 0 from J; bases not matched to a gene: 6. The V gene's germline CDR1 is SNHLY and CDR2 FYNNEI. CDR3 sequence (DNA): TGTGCCAGCAGTGAAGTGCGTGGGGGGGGCTCCTACGAGCAGTACTTC. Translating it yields CASSEVRGGGSYEQYF.

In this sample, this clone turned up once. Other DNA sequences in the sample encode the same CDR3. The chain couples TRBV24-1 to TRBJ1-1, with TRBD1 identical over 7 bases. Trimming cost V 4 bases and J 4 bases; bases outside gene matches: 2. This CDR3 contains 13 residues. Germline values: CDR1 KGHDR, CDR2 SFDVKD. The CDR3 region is CATSETGSTEAFF. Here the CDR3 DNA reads TGTGCCACCAGTGAGACAGGGTCCACTGAAGCTTTCTTT.

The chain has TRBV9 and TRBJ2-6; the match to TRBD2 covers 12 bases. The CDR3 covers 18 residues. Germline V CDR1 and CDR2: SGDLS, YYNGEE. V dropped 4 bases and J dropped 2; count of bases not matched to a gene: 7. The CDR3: CASSMSSGGAAGANVLTF. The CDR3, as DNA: TGTGCCAGCAGCATGTCTAGCGGGGGGGCCGCTGGGGCCAACGTCCTGACTTTC.

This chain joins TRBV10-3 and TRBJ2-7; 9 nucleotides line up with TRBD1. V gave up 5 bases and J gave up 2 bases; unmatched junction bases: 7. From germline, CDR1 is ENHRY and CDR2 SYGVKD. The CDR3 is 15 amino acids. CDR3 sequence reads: CAISSGTGFPYEQYF. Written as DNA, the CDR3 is TGTGCCATCAGTTCCGGGACAGGGTTCCCCTACGAGCAGTACTTC.

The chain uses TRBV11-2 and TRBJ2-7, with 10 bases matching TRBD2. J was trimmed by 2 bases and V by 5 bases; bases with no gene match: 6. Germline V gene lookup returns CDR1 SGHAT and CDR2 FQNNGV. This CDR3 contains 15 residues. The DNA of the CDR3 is TGTGCCAGCAGCGTTACCGGACTAGCGGCCTACGAGCAGTACTTC. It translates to CASSVTGLAAYEQYF.